These 18 T cell receptor beta chains share one sample of origin, sequenced in a study of blood T cell repertoires in COVID-19. Repertoires were generated with immunoSEQ multiplex PCR, while TCRdb's copy carries only in-frame clones and drops some. The sample shows about 290,000 clones, under 90% of them seen only once. The sequenced sample was peripheral blood. The source of these receptors is a woman between 35 and 50 years old who had recovered from COVID-19.

Concerning this clone itself: Sequence at one end of the junction differs from germline and may be a read error. The genes are TRBV19 and TRBJ2-1, with D unclear. The CDR3 has 14 residues. Germline CDR1 is LNHDA and CDR2 is SQIVND (reference sequence). CDR3 loop: CASSIGHSDNEQFF. The CDR3 DNA follows: TGTGCCAGTAGTATTGGTCACTCCGACAATGAGCAGTTCTTC.

As regards this clone: The junction does not match germline at one end; this may be a read error. Here the CDR3 DNA reads TGTGCTAGCAGCTTAGGCGGGAAGTACAATGAGCAGTTCTTC. Amino acids: CASSLGGKYNEQFF. This sequence joins TRBV7-7 and TRBJ2-1; possibly TRBD2 for D (6 bases). The germline V gene has CDR1 SSHAT and CDR2 FNYEAQ (reference sequence). The CDR3 contains 14 residues.

The genes are TRBV2 and TRBJ2-7; 7 nucleotides line up with TRBD1. CDR1 is SNHLY and CDR2 is FYNNEI in the germline V gene. V was pared by 4 bases and J by 6 bases, with 6 bases of the junction left unmatched. The length of the CDR3 is 13 residues. CDR3 DNA: TGTGCCAGCAGTGTAGGACAGGAAGTCGAGCAGTACTTC. Translation: CASSVGQEVEQYF.

This clone was picked up one time. The chain links TRBV21-1 to TRBJ2-7; no DNA check was done on the table's D call, TRBD2. TRBV21-1 is an annotated pseudogene. There are 18 residues in the CDR3. The CDR3 DNA reads as TGTGCCAGCAGCCACCGAATCCCCGGAGGGAGCCTCTCCTACGAGCAGTACTTC. Protein sequence: CASSHRIPGGSLSYEQYF.

The chain has TRBV14 and TRBJ1-4; TRBD1 matches at 9 bases. Germline lookup yields CDR1 SGHDN and CDR2 FVKESK. Trimming removed 1 base from V and 4 bases from J; junction bases left unmatched: 4. The CDR3 has 16 residues. CDR3: CASSQGGTGYNEKLFF. In nucleotides, the CDR3 is TGTGCCAGCAGCCAAGGGGGGACAGGGTATAATGAAAAACTGTTTTTT.

This chain uses TRBV28 with TRBJ1-6, with D unclear. Trimming removed 1 base at V and 4 bases at J, with 5 bases between. The V gene's germline CDR1 is MDHEN and CDR2 SYDVKM. There are 14 residues in the CDR3. The CDR3 protein is CASSLLLYNSPLHF. The CDR3 bases are TGTGCCAGCAGTTTATTACTTTATAATTCACCCCTCCACTTT.

V and J are TRBV5-3 and TRBJ2-7; 9 nucleotides line up with TRBD1. TRBV5-3 is reported as an ORF; its role is uncertain. V trimming: 4 bases; J trimming: 7 bases; junction bases outside the gene matches: 9. The CDR3 has 14 amino acids. Here the CDR3 reads CARSPRTGVREQYF. The CDR3 DNA reads as TGTGCCAGAAGCCCCCGGACAGGGGTCCGGGAGCAGTACTTC.

This clone was seen once. The V and J genes are TRBV2 and TRBJ1-2, with a weak D call TRBD1 (5 bases). The V end was cut by 2 bases, the J end by 3 bases, with 10 bases between. CDR1 SNHLY and CDR2 FYNNEI come from the germline V gene. This CDR3 contains 14 residues. The CDR3 region is CASSERGEHYGYTF. CDR3 coding DNA: TGTGCCAGCAGTGAAAGGGGTGAACACTATGGCTACACCTTC. Complete variable domain (other parts from reference TRBV2 and TRBJ1-2): EPEVTQTPSHQVTQMGQEVILRCVPISNHLYFYWYRQILGQKVEFLVSFYNNEISEKSEIFDDQFSVERPDGSNFTLKIRSTKLEDSAMYFCASSERGEHYGYTFGSGTRLTVV.

J is TRBJ2-3 and V is TRBV20-1; D possibly corresponds to TRBD1 (6 bases). This CDR3 region has 15 residues. Trimming removed 3 bases at V and 2 bases at J, with 15 bases between. Germline lookup yields CDR1 DFQATT and CDR2 SNEGSKA (reference sequence). The CDR3 loop is CSASGTGPDTDTQYF. The CDR3 bases are TGCAGTGCTAGTGGTACAGGGCCCGACACAGATACGCAGTATTTT.

The gene calls are TRBV19 and TRBJ1-5, with 8 bases matching TRBD1. The CDR3 has 15 residues. Germline assignment: CDR1 LNHDA and CDR2 SQIVND (reference sequence). Trimming removed 4 bases from V and 4 bases from J; junction bases left unmatched: 6. The CDR3 reads CASSSMGTGNQPQHF. The DNA for the CDR3 is TGTGCCAGTAGTAGCATGGGGACAGGTAATCAGCCCCAGCATTTT.

The chain uses TRBV27 and TRBJ1-2; 7 bases are a match to TRBD1. CDR1 is MNHEY, CDR2 SMNVEV, per germline (reference sequence). V shed 5 bases, J shed 1 base, and the junction held 4 bases outside the gene matches. The CDR3 covers 14 residues. The CDR3 coding sequence is TGTGCCAGCAGTCGACAGGGAAGTAACTATGGCTACACCTTC. It translates to CASSRQGSNYGYTF.

The rearrangement joins TRBV7-2 to TRBJ2-5, with 8 bases matching TRBD1. V lost 4 bases and J lost 4; bases outside the gene matches: 8. This CDR3 comprises 15 residues. CDR1 is SGHTA and CDR2 is FQGNSA in the germline V gene. Written as DNA, the CDR3 is TGTGCCAGCAGCTGGGCGCTGGGACAGGCAGAGACCCAGTACTTC. Amino acids: CASSWALGQAETQYF.

The chain employs TRBV2 and TRBJ2-1; a possible D gene is TRBD2 (6 bases). Germline V gene data show CDR1 as SNHLY and CDR2 as FYNNEI. V lost 7 bases and J 0 bases, leaving 10 bases between the germline ends. There are 14 residues in the CDR3. In DNA, the CDR3 is TGTGCCAGCACCGCGGGATTCTCCTACAATGAGCAGTTCTTC. This codes for CASTAGFSYNEQFF.

For this clone: No DNA is shown, since the ends of the CDR3 on it are uncertain; the CDR3 is the one TCRdb lists. This chain's CDR3 is CASSLERETQYF. The rearrangement joins TRBV12-3 or TRBV12-4 to TRBJ2-5; TRBD2 is the table's D call, not checked against the DNA. The CDR3 extends over 12 residues, inclusive of both ends.

A note on this clone: An end of the junction differs from the germline gene, which may be a read error. J is TRBJ2-3 and V is TRBV11-3, with D possibly matching TRBD2 (5 bases). The germline V gene encodes CDR1 SGHNT and CDR2 YENEEA. This CDR3 spans 13 amino acids. Written as DNA, the CDR3 is TGTGCCAGCAGCTTTGTGGCGGGCACAAGCCTGGATTTT. Protein product: CASSFVAGTSLDF.

The chain links TRBV3-1 (or the pseudogene TRBV3-2) to TRBJ2-3; the D gene is possibly TRBD2 (6 bases). V was cut by 1 base and J by 4 bases, with 12 bases left in between. The CDR3 runs 15 residues. The germline V gene encodes CDR1 LGHDT and CDR2 YNNKEL (reference sequence). The CDR3 region has the DNA TGTGCCAGCAGCCAAGGTACCTTAGCGGCAGATACGCAGTATTTT. Translating it yields CASSQGTLAADTQYF.

The J gene is TRBJ1-2, the V gene TRBV11-2; D is perhaps TRBD1 (5 bases). Germline-derived CDR1 and CDR2 are SGHAT and FQNNGV. The CDR3 is 12 amino acids. V lost 2 bases and J lost 4, with 5 bases in between. CDR3: CASSLQGYGYTF. For the CDR3, the DNA is TGTGCCAGCAGCTTACAGGGCTATGGCTACACCTTC.

The gene calls are TRBV28 and TRBJ2-5; 11 bases are a match to TRBD2. V lost 3 bases, J lost 4 bases, and 19 bases stayed unmatched. CDR1 MDHEN and CDR2 SYDVKM come from the germline V gene. This CDR3 has 20 residues. Here the CDR3 reads CASSFLPLAGGLSLLETQYF. In DNA form, the CDR3 reads TGTGCCAGCAGTTTTTTACCCCTAGCGGGAGGACTAAGTCTCCTAGAGACCCAGTACTTC.